The 26 T cell receptor beta chains given below trace back to one sample, sequenced in a study of low-dose radiotherapy and immunotherapy resistance in tumors. TCRs underwent 20 PCR cycles of amplification with a constant-region primer and V-primer adapter. One entry per CDR3 protein results from TCRdb running MiXCR on the reads. This repertoire shows roughly 50,000 distinct CDR3 sequences, approximately 35% found once; its top ten account for over 7%. Time point denoted: after trial treatment. Treatment in this sample: LDRT plus nivolumab, ipilimumab, low-dose cyclophosphamide and aspirin (RACIN trial). The sequencing used PBMCs, collected after low-dose radiotherapy plus immunotherapy. These receptors were collected from a male donor with rectosigmoid adenocarcinoma.

Many counts were recorded for this clonotype. V is TRBV7-2 and J is TRBJ2-5, with 8 bases fitting TRBD1. The V segment lost 4 bases and the J segment 4 bases; nucleotides outside the gene matches: 8. The CDR3 runs 15 residues. The V gene's germline CDR1 is SGHTA and CDR2 FQGNSA. The CDR3 loop is CASSSNRGIRETQYF. The CDR3 bases are TGTGCCAGCAGCTCGAACAGGGGGATTCGAGAGACCCAGTACTTC.

V gene TRBV9 combines with J gene TRBJ2-1, with D perhaps matching TRBD2 (7 bases). This CDR3 is built from 18 residues. V lost 2 bases, J lost 3 bases, and 21 bases lay in between. Germline values: CDR1 SGDLS, CDR2 YYNGEE. The CDR3 reads CASSVEGGGQNVYNEQFF. The CDR3 bases are TGTGCCAGCAGCGTGGAAGGCGGGGGACAAAACGTCTACAATGAGCAGTTCTTC.

This clonotype was seen only once. The genes are TRBV5-6 and TRBJ1-1; 11 bases are shared with TRBD1. J lost 10 bases, V lost 3 bases, and 11 bases had no gene match. The CDR3 contains 15 residues. Germline loops: CDR1 SGHDT, CDR2 YYEEEE. The CDR3 nucleotides read TGTGCCAGCAGCTATAGGACAGGGGGCCTGATGGTAGCTTTCTTT. Protein product: CASSYRTGGLMVAFF.

This clonotype was counted only a few times. The V gene is TRBV5-1, the J gene TRBJ2-1, with a tentative D call TRBD2 (5 bases). The V end was cut by 5 bases, the J end by 0 bases, with 18 bases between. The CDR3 has 17 amino acids. Germline CDR1 SGHRS, CDR2 YFSETQ. The CDR3 spells CASRLAPTGSSYNEQFF. Written as DNA, the CDR3 is TGCGCCAGCAGGCTGGCCCCAACTGGGAGCTCCTACAATGAGCAGTTCTTC.

CDR3 nucleotides: TGCAGTGCTAGAGATCCGTACGTAGGCAGGGGGATCCAAGAGACCCAGTACTTC. Residues: CSARDPYVGRGIQETQYF. The rearrangement joins TRBV20-1 to TRBJ2-5, with 7 bases that match TRBD1. The CDR3 loop spans 18 amino acids. Unmatched junction bases numbered 14, after V lost 0 bases and J lost 1 base. Germline lookup yields CDR1 DFQATT and CDR2 SNEGSKA (reference sequence).

This clonotype was observed a single time. A far larger clone is one base from this, pointing to a likely read error. The V gene is TRBV10-3, the J gene TRBJ2-3, with D maybe TRBD1 (6 bases). The CDR3 runs 15 residues. Trimming cost V 5 bases and J 1 base, with 13 bases left between them. Germline loops: CDR1 ENHRY, CDR2 SYGVKD. The CDR3 reads CAISLGRGGTDTQYF. The CDR3 nucleotides read TGTGCCATCAGTTTGGGCAGGGGCGGCACAGATACGCAGTATTTT.

This clonotype is medium-sized. The CDR3 DNA is TGTGCCAGCAGTGATGGAGGGGGGGGGGGGCAGCCCCAGCATTTT. Its protein product is CASSDGGGGGQPQHF. The rearrangement uses TRBV6-1 and TRBJ1-5, with D tentatively TRBD1 (6 bases). The V end lost 3 bases, the J end lost 7 bases, and 16 bases lay between the germline ends. The CDR3 contains 15 residues. The germline gives CDR1 MNHNS, CDR2 SASEGT.

Within the sample, this clonotype is medium-sized. CDR3 sequence: CASLPRLLAEQFF. CDR3 bases: TGTGCCAGCTTACCGAGACTACTAGCTGAGCAGTTCTTC. The chain employs TRBV28 and TRBJ2-1; TRBD2 might be the D (6 bases). There are 13 residues in the CDR3. The germline CDR1 and CDR2 sequences are MDHEN and SYDVKM. Trimming removed 8 bases at V and 9 bases at J, with 17 bases between. Full variable domain (missing parts from reference TRBV28 and TRBJ2-1): DVKVTQSSRYLVKRTGEKVFLECVQDMDHENMFWYRQDPGLGLRLIYFSYDVKMKEKGDIPEGYSVSREKKERFSLILESASTNQTSMYLCASLPRLLAEQFFGPGTRLTVL.

This clonotype was observed at least ten times. This rearrangement joins TRBV7-2 to TRBJ2-1, with D unresolved. V gave up 7 bases and J gave up 4 bases, with 14 bases separating them. Germline V gene lookup returns CDR1 SGHTA and CDR2 FQGNSA. The CDR3 runs 14 residues. CDR3 in DNA: TGTGCCAGCACCTCACCCGGAAGTTACAATGAGCAGTTCTTC. Amino acid sequence: CASTSPGSYNEQFF.

In its sample, this clonotype was seen many times. The rearrangement uses TRBV2 and TRBJ2-3, with 7 bases aligning to TRBD2. The CDR3 contains 15 residues. The V segment lost 4 bases and the J segment 5 bases; nucleotides outside the gene matches: 9. Germline V lookup: CDR1 SNHLY, CDR2 FYNNEI. The CDR3, as DNA: TGTGCCAGCAGTGGACAGCAGCGGGGCGGAGATACGCAGTATTTT. This sequence encodes CASSGQQRGGDTQYF.

This clonotype was recorded a few times. A far larger clone is one base from this, pointing to a likely read error. The V gene is TRBV12-3 or TRBV12-4, the J gene TRBJ2-7; the match to TRBD2 covers 8 bases. Trimming at V came to 6 bases and at J to 7 bases, leaving 17 bases not matched to a gene. This CDR3 has 16 amino acids. The CDR3 is CASSWALAVSYNEQYF. CDR3 nucleotide sequence: TGTGCCAGCAGCTGGGCACTAGCGGTCTCCTACAATGAGCAGTACTTC.

This clonotype was detected many times. The genes are TRBV3-1 and TRBJ2-4, with D perhaps given as TRBD1 or TRBD2 (6 bases each). This CDR3 spans 16 amino acids. Trimming shortened V by 4 bases and J by 6 bases, and 19 bases separated the two germline ends. CDR1 LGHDT and CDR2 YNNKEL come from the germline V gene (reference sequence). This CDR3 is CASSLKGGTTVNIQYF. The DNA of the CDR3 is TGTGCCAGCAGCCTCAAGGGCGGGACAACGGTAAACATTCAGTACTTC.

This clonotype was counted ten times or more. The chain links TRBV28 to TRBJ1-4; a weak D match, TRBD1 (5 bases). The ends were cut back, 2 bases at V and 6 bases at J, with 10 bases in the middle. The CDR3 is 14 residues long. Germline CDR1 MDHEN, CDR2 SYDVKM. CDR3 sequence: CASSLGGSDEKLFF. The CDR3 nucleotides read TGTGCCAGCAGTTTAGGGGGATCGGATGAAAAACTGTTTTTT. Full variable domain (remainder filled in from reference TRBV28 and TRBJ1-4): DVKVTQSSRYLVKRTGEKVFLECVQDMDHENMFWYRQDPGLGLRLIYFSYDVKMKEKGDIPEGYSVSREKKERFSLILESASTNQTSMYLCASSLGGSDEKLFFGSGTQLSVL.

The chain recombines TRBV5-6 with TRBJ2-1; 8 bases are a match to TRBD2. CDR3 length equals 16 residues. Unmatched junction bases numbered 13, after V lost 4 bases and J lost 7 bases. Germline V lookup: CDR1 SGHDT, CDR2 YYEEEE. The CDR3 DNA reads TGTGCCAGCAGCGCGTTGGGGGGACTAGGGTGGAATGAGCAGTTCTTC. This sequence encodes CASSALGGLGWNEQFF.

This clonotype has ten or more counts. V gene TRBV3-1 combines with J gene TRBJ2-5, with 14 bases fitting TRBD2. In germline, CDR1 is LGHDT, CDR2 YNNKEL (reference sequence). The trim removed 6 bases at V and 6 bases at J, leaving 6 bases unmatched. The CDR3 totals 15 residues. The CDR3: CASRFGTSGRQTQYF. DNA of the CDR3: TGTGCCAGCAGATTCGGGACTAGCGGGAGACAGACCCAGTACTTC.

This clonotype has a count of ten or more. V and J are TRBV11-2 and TRBJ2-5; D uncertain. This CDR3 has 14 amino acids. The V and J ends lost 1 base and 2 bases respectively, with 8 bases between them. Germline CDR1 is SGHAT and CDR2 is FQNNGV. CDR3 DNA sequence: TGTGCCAGCAGCTTAGGACTCACGCAAGAGACCCAGTACTTC. Translation gives CASSLGLTQETQYF.

This chain links TRBV7-9 with TRBJ2-3, with a possible D match to TRBD2 (5 bases). The CDR3 is 20 amino acids. Germline CDR1 is SEHNR and CDR2 is FQNEAQ (reference sequence). Between the trimmed V and J ends, which lost 3 bases and 0 bases, there was a span of 25 bases. The CDR3, as DNA: TGTGCCAGCAGCTTGCCCCTGGGTAGGAGGACGGATCTCAGCACAGATACGCAGTATTTT. This encodes CASSLPLGRRTDLSTDTQYF.

This chain joins TRBV4-2 and TRBJ2-7; no definite D call. V was pared by 0 bases and J by 0 bases, with 9 bases between. Germline CDR1 and CDR2: LGHNA and YNFKEQ. This CDR3 contains 15 residues. Written as DNA, the CDR3 is TGTGCCAGCAGCCAAGAATTGGACGTCTCCTACGAGCAGTACTTC. Translation gives CASSQELDVSYEQYF.

This clonotype appeared many times. The chain combines TRBV7-2 with TRBJ2-7; D might be TRBD1 (6 bases). Germline V gene data show CDR1 as SGHTA and CDR2 as FQGNSA. The CDR3 is 14 amino acids. V lost 1 base and J lost 5, with 12 bases in between. The CDR3 nucleotides read TGTGCCAGCAGCTTAGGAGGGGGTATCGACGAGCAGTACTTC. Residues: CASSLGGGIDEQYF.

This chain joins TRBV6-2 or TRBV6-3 and TRBJ2-1; the match to TRBD2 covers 10 bases. Germline V gene lookup returns CDR1 MNHEY and CDR2 SVGEGT. The V and J ends lost 6 bases and 4 bases, in that order; junction bases with no gene match: 12. The CDR3 is made up of 17 amino acids. Written as DNA, the CDR3 is TGTGCCAGCAGACCCTACGGACTAGCGGAGGGGTACAATGAGCAGTTCTTC. It is translated as CASRPYGLAEGYNEQFF.

The chain carries TRBV7-6 and TRBJ2-1, with TRBD2 matching over 9 bases. V was clipped by 3 bases and J by 7 bases; unmatched bases: 4. Per germline, CDR1 SGHVS and CDR2 FNYEAQ. This CDR3 has 14 amino acids. The CDR3 DNA follows: TGTGCCAGCAGCTTTGGCGGGGGGGCGAATGAGCAGTTCTTC. Translation: CASSFGGGANEQFF.

This clonotype was seen at least ten times. The chain recombines TRBV4-3 with TRBJ2-1; D is uncertain. CDR1 and CDR2 (germline): LGHNA, YSLEER. V dropped 1 base and J dropped 0 bases, with 7 bases sitting between them. The CDR3 covers 15 residues. CDR3 nucleotides: TGCGCCAGCAGCCAAGGGAGAAGCTCCTACAATGAGCAGTTCTTC. Translation: CASSQGRSSYNEQFF.

The table lists this clonotype with many counts. V usage is TRBV19 and J usage is TRBJ1-5, with D tentatively TRBD1 (5 bases). The CDR3 consists of 15 residues. The V gene's germline CDR1 is LNHDA and CDR2 SQIVND (reference sequence). V was pared by 4 bases and J by 3 bases, with 13 bases between. The CDR3 loop reads CASSTLRGPNQPQHF. The CDR3 DNA sequence: TGTGCCAGTAGTACTCTAAGGGGCCCCAATCAGCCCCAGCATTTT.

The rearrangement joins TRBV12-3 or TRBV12-4 to TRBJ2-7, with 12 bases that match TRBD2. With V trimmed by 2 bases and J by 5 bases, 1 base remained unmatched. The CDR3 length is 14 residues. The CDR3 protein is CASSLTSGRNEQYF. As DNA, the CDR3 is TGTGCCAGCAGTTTAACTAGCGGGAGGAACGAGCAGTACTTC.

Concerning this clonotype itself: A far larger clone is one base from this, pointing to a likely read error. The chain employs TRBV5-3 and TRBJ2-4, with TRBD2 identical over 10 bases. TRBV5-3 is treated as an ORF (open reading frame) with a function not yet certain. This CDR3 is built from 17 residues. The DNA of the CDR3 is TGTGCCAGCAGCTCCCGGGGACTAGCGCTCTCCTACAATGAGCAGTACTTC. It is translated as CASSSRGLALSYNEQYF.

This clonotype was observed at least ten times. The chain has TRBV2 and TRBJ2-5, with no clear D. The CDR3 runs 13 residues. In germline, CDR1 is SNHLY, CDR2 FYNNEI. V was shortened by 3 bases and J by 1 base, with 6 bases between the two germline ends. CDR3 region: CASSDRFQETQYF. The CDR3 nucleotides read TGTGCCAGCAGTGACAGGTTCCAAGAGACCCAGTACTTC.